The clone carrying this TCR beta chain was seen only a few times. This specimen comes from a study of blood T cells in healthy people across ages. Through a sample-barcoded 5' primer and a J-beta primer mix, a second PCR was run for roughly 7 to 12 cycles. MiXCR, run by TCRdb on the 5' RACE reads, gives a single entry per CDR3 protein. The sample lists 1.5 million to 2 million distinct CDR3 sequences, roughly two fifths occurring once. Material for sequencing was blood. The receptor comes from a human donor in good health.

For the CDR3, the DNA is TGCGCCAGCAGCCCGGGGGGCGGGGGAGGCACAGATACGCAGTATTTT. Protein sequence: CASSPGGGGGTDTQYF. The rearrangement links TRBV4-3 to TRBJ2-3, with D perhaps TRBD2 (7 bases). Between the trimmed V and J ends, which lost 4 bases and 1 base, there was a span of 15 bases. CDR1 is LGHNA, CDR2 YSLEER, per germline. CDR3 size: 16 residues.